One and the same sample provided the 30 T cell receptor beta chains below, sequenced in a study of cytomegalovirus exposure and HLA in healthy donors. The PCR employed 60 Vbeta primers together with 13 Jbeta primers. Measured with immunoSEQ multiplex PCR; TCRdb has only the in-frame clones, and not every one. The repertoire consists of 100,000 to 150,000 clones, with around 80% occurring once and the leading ten covering roughly 1.9%. Specimen: PBMCs. The receptors come from a woman between 50 and 59 years old in good health and CMV-seronegative.

V and J are TRBV5-8 and TRBJ2-5; the match to TRBD2 covers 13 bases. V trimming: 3 bases; J trimming: 5 bases; junction bases outside the gene matches: 7. The germline gives CDR1 SGHTS, CDR2 YDEGEE. This CDR3 comprises 16 residues. The CDR3 nucleotides are TGTGCCAGCAGCTACACTAGCGGGAGGGCCCGGGAGACCCAGTACTTC. It is translated as CASSYTSGRARETQYF.

In this sample, this clone turned up once. The J gene is TRBJ2-3, the V gene TRBV4-2; a weak D match, TRBD2 (5 bases). The ends were cut back, 1 base at V and 2 bases at J, with 13 bases in the middle. Per germline, CDR1 LGHNA and CDR2 YNFKEQ. The CDR3 is 16 residues long. CDR3 bases: TGTGCCAGCAGCCAAGGGGAGAGCTCCTTCACAGATACGCAGTATTTT. Translated, it gives CASSQGESSFTDTQYF.

The rearrangement links TRBV7-8 to TRBJ1-1; TRBD1 aligns across 11 bases. CDR1 and CDR2 (germline): SGHVS, FQNEAQ. The CDR3 consists of 18 residues. V lost 5 bases, J lost 5 bases, and 16 bases stayed unmatched. CDR3 residues: CASSRENRDRGLGTEAFF. The CDR3 nucleotides read TGTGCCAGCAGCCGGGAAAACCGGGACAGGGGGTTGGGTACTGAAGCTTTCTTT.

This chain uses TRBV7-9 with TRBJ2-1, with 8 bases aligning to TRBD1. With 5 bases clipped from V and 8 bases from J, the junction kept 5 bases outside the gene matches. CDR3 size: 13 residues. The germline V gene has CDR1 SEHNR and CDR2 FQNEAQ (reference sequence). CDR3 nucleotides: TGTGCCAGCAGCGAATGGACAGGGCATGAGCAGTTCTTC. As protein: CASSEWTGHEQFF.

This clone was recorded a few times. The rearrangement uses TRBV6-5 and TRBJ2-7; D possibly corresponds to TRBD1 (7 bases). The germline CDR1 and CDR2 sequences are MNHEY and SVGAGI. The CDR3 loop spans 15 amino acids. The V end was cut by 2 bases, the J end by 6 bases, with 17 bases between. CDR3 in amino acids: CASSYPTQGGAEQYF. CDR3 in DNA: TGTGCCAGCAGTTACCCCACTCAGGGGGGAGCCGAGCAGTACTTC.

This clone turned up a few times. The V and J genes are TRBV7-9 and TRBJ2-5; D gene unclear. V lost 0 bases, J lost 1 base, and 6 bases lay in between. The CDR3 contains 14 residues. In germline, CDR1 is SEHNR, CDR2 FQNEAQ (reference sequence). The CDR3 DNA follows: TGTGCCAGCAGCTTAGCAACCGGCCAAGAGACCCAGTACTTC. Protein sequence: CASSLATGQETQYF.

This clone was seen more than once but under ten times. The rearrangement joins TRBV30 to TRBJ1-2; no reliable D call. The CDR3 totals 12 residues. The germline gives CDR1 GTSNPN, CDR2 SVGIG (reference sequence). Trimming pared 4 bases from V and 2 bases from J, leaving 8 bases between. The CDR3 DNA is TGTGCCTGGAACCTCGGGAACTATGGCTACACCTTC. It encodes CAWNLGNYGYTF.

The chain uses TRBV5-4 and TRBJ2-7; perhaps TRBD2 as D (6 bases). Germline values: CDR1 SGHNT, CDR2 YYREEE (reference sequence). V was cut by 4 bases and J by 3 bases, with 20 bases left in between. CDR3 length equals 16 residues. CDR3 in amino acids: CASSPSSGRLLYEQYF. DNA for the CDR3: TGTGCCAGCAGCCCTTCTAGTGGGAGGCTCCTCTACGAGCAGTACTTC. The full variable domain, in which reference TRBV5-4 and TRBJ2-7 provide the parts outside the CDR3, is ETGVTQSPTHLIKTRGQQVTLRCSSQSGHNTVSWYQQALGQGPQFIFQYYREEENGRGNFPPRFSGLQFPNYSSELNVNALELDDSALYLCASSPSSGRLLYEQYFGPGTRLTVT.

This clone was detected once. The genes are TRBV9 and TRBJ2-2; a weak D match, TRBD1 (5 bases). V lost 0 bases and J lost 2, with 14 bases in between. CDR1 and CDR2 (germline): SGDLS, YYNGEE. The CDR3 is 17 residues long. CDR3 in DNA: TGTGCCAGCAGCGTAGTCCAGGGCCGCCCAAACACCGGGGAGCTGTTTTTT. Translated, it gives CASSVVQGRPNTGELFF. Combining the CDR3 with reference TRBV9 and TRBJ2-2 gives the whole variable domain DSGVTQTPKHLITATGQRVTLRCSPRSGDLSVYWYQQSLDQGLQFLIQYYNGEERAKGNILERFSAQQFPDLHSELNLSSLELGDSALYFCASSVVQGRPNTGELFFGEGSRLTVL.

The chain combines TRBV5-3 with TRBJ1-6, with no clear D. TRBV5-3 is an ORF, with its function uncertain. CDR3 length: 15 amino acids. Trimming took 1 base from V and 0 from J, leaving 5 bases between them. The CDR3 region is CARSLFNSYNSPLHF. The CDR3 DNA reads as TGTGCCAGAAGCTTGTTCAACTCCTATAATTCACCCCTCCACTTT.

This clone was observed a single time. The chain combines TRBV6-1 with TRBJ2-5; TRBD2 agrees at 12 bases. Looked up from germline, CDR1 is MNHNS and CDR2 is SASEGT. This CDR3 is built from 14 residues. The V and J ends lost 9 bases and 5 bases, in that order; junction bases with no gene match: 7. CDR3 DNA sequence: TGTGCCAGTCTAGCGGGAGGGCCGGTGGAGACCCAGTACTTC. Amino acids: CASLAGGPVETQYF.

The gene calls are TRBV4-2 and TRBJ1-5; D is unresolved. CDR1 and CDR2 from the germline V gene are LGHNA and YNFKEQ. With 0 bases removed from V and 1 base from J, the gap between germline ends came to 7 bases. This CDR3 has 15 amino acids. CDR3 amino acids: CASSQDQFSNQPQHF. The CDR3 DNA reads TGTGCCAGCAGCCAAGACCAGTTCAGCAATCAGCCCCAGCATTTT.

V is TRBV19 and J is TRBJ2-5; D gene ambiguous. The CDR3 sequence is 11 residues long. Germline lookup yields CDR1 LNHDA and CDR2 SQIVND (reference sequence). V lost 3 bases and J lost 5, with 4 bases in between. CDR3 in DNA: TGTGCCAGTAGTATGAGGGAGACCCAGTACTTC. Translating it yields CASSMRETQYF.

The CDR3 DNA reads as TGCGCCAGCAGCCAAGATCGGGGGATTGGGTACGAGCAGTACTTC. This sequence encodes CASSQDRGIGYEQYF. The gene calls are TRBV4-3 and TRBJ2-7; D possibly corresponds to TRBD2 (6 bases). V was trimmed by 0 bases and J by 4 bases, leaving 13 bases between them. The CDR3 covers 15 residues. Per the germline V gene, CDR1 is LGHNA and CDR2 is YSLEER.

The chain has TRBV2 and TRBJ1-2, with D maybe TRBD1 (6 bases). Germline CDR1 and CDR2: SNHLY and FYNNEI. Trimming took off 1 base at V and 4 bases at J, with 10 bases between the two ends. CDR3 length equals 14 residues. In DNA form, the CDR3 reads TGTGCCAGCAGTGAAGGGGACAAATTCTATGGCTACACCTTC. Translating gives CASSEGDKFYGYTF.

This clone was seen more than once but under ten times. The V and J genes are TRBV4-2 and TRBJ1-2; 8 bases line up with TRBD1. Germline V gene sequence: CDR1 LGHNA, CDR2 YNFKEQ. The length of the CDR3 is 15 residues. V lost 3 bases and J lost 1; bases outside the gene matches: 4. CDR3 DNA sequence: TGTGCCAGCAGCCAGGAGACAGGGGTTAACTATGGCTACACCTTC. It codes for CASSQETGVNYGYTF.

The J gene is TRBJ1-1, the V gene TRBV19; 8 nucleotides align to TRBD1. The V gene's germline CDR1 is LNHDA and CDR2 SQIVND (reference sequence). This CDR3 comprises 15 residues. The V segment lost 4 bases and the J segment 4 bases; nucleotides outside the gene matches: 8. CDR3: CASSNIQGTGTEAFF. DNA of the CDR3: TGTGCCAGTAGTAACATCCAGGGGACAGGCACTGAAGCTTTCTTT.

The V call is TRBV10-3, the J call TRBJ2-7, with 9 nucleotides matching TRBD2. V was pared by 3 bases and J by 2 bases, with 5 bases of the junction left unmatched. The V gene's germline CDR1 is ENHRY and CDR2 SYGVKD. This CDR3 region has 15 residues. In DNA, the CDR3 is TGTGCCATCAGTGACTTGACTAGCGGAGCCTACGAGCAGTACTTC. Translating it yields CAISDLTSGAYEQYF.

The chain has TRBV6-5 and TRBJ2-7; no definite D call. The V and J ends lost 6 bases and 3 bases respectively, with 6 bases between them. Germline loops: CDR1 MNHEY, CDR2 SVGAGI. There are 11 residues in the CDR3. Here the CDR3 reads CASSSHYEQYF. The CDR3 region has the DNA TGTGCCAGCAGCTCACACTACGAGCAGTACTTC.

This chain uses TRBV4-1 with TRBJ2-1, with 11 nucleotides matching TRBD2. V lost 5 bases to trimming and J lost 8 bases; unmatched junction nucleotides: 8. The germline gives CDR1 MGHRA, CDR2 YSYEKL. This CDR3 comprises 15 residues. The CDR3 DNA is TGCGCCAGCAGCTCACTAGCGGGAGAAGGCGATGAGCAGTTCTTC. Its translation: CASSSLAGEGDEQFF.

The CDR3 DNA follows: TGCGCCAGCAGCCAAAGGACAGGGGGCACAGATACGCAGTATTTT. Protein: CASSQRTGGTDTQYF. This sequence joins TRBV4-3 and TRBJ2-3; 9 bases map to TRBD1. This CDR3 contains 15 residues. The trim removed 2 bases at V and 1 base at J, leaving 1 base unmatched. CDR1 LGHNA and CDR2 YSLEER come from the germline V gene.

This clone has just one count. The chain carries TRBV30 and TRBJ2-1, with 7 bases lining up with TRBD2. The germline V gene has CDR1 GTSNPN and CDR2 SVGIG (reference sequence). V lost 7 bases, J lost 9 bases, and 18 bases stayed unmatched. The CDR3 runs 15 residues. CDR3 region: CASTPSPGLGFEQFF. The CDR3, as DNA: TGTGCCTCTACTCCTTCCCCCGGACTAGGTTTTGAGCAGTTCTTC. Supplemented by reference TRBV30 and TRBJ2-1, the full variable domain reads SQTIHQWPATLVQPVGSPLSLECTVEGTSNPNLYWYRQAAGRGLQLLFYSVGIGQISSEVPQNLSASRPQDRQFILSSKKLLLSDSGFYLCASTPSPGLGFEQFFGPGTRLTVL.

This chain links TRBV15 with TRBJ2-1; the D gene is possibly TRBD2 (5 bases). Germline assignment: CDR1 LNHNV and CDR2 YYDKDF (reference sequence). The CDR3 has 12 amino acids. The V and J ends lost 0 bases and 13 bases respectively, with 10 bases between them. CDR3 protein: CATSRDRSGQFF. The CDR3 nucleotides are TGTGCCACCAGCAGAGACCGGAGCGGACAGTTCTTC.

The chain is built from TRBV7-3 and TRBJ2-3; possibly TRBD1 for D (5 bases). From germline, CDR1 is SGHTA and CDR2 FQGTGA. Trimming left V 5 bases short and J 5 bases short, with 14 bases between. This CDR3 region has 14 residues. CDR3 loop: CASSKMPQGDTQYF. The CDR3 region has the DNA TGTGCCAGCAGCAAGATGCCCCAGGGAGATACGCAGTATTTT.

The rearrangement uses TRBV4-1 and TRBJ1-5; a possible D gene is TRBD1 (5 bases). The CDR3 has 11 amino acids. Germline V gene data show CDR1 as MGHRA and CDR2 as YSYEKL. The CDR3 coding sequence is TGCGTCGGGGGGGGAAATCAGCCCCAGCATTTT. Encoded protein: CVGGGNQPQHF.

This clone was detected only a few times. The chain links TRBV10-3 to TRBJ2-5; TRBD1 is a possible D gene (6 bases). CDR3 length equals 13 residues. CDR1 and CDR2 from the germline V gene are ENHRY and SYGVKD. Trimming pared 6 bases from V and 2 bases from J, leaving 10 bases between. CDR3 in DNA: TGTGCCATCAGCTACCAGGGGCAAGAGACCCAGTACTTC. The encoded protein is CAISYQGQETQYF.

For this clone: Other nucleotide sequences in the sample specify the same CDR3. CDR3 amino acids: CAISESRPSGRLTQADTQYF. The DNA of the CDR3 is TGTGCCATCAGTGAGTCGAGGCCTAGCGGGAGGCTTACCCAAGCAGATACGCAGTATTTT. This rearrangement joins TRBV10-3 to TRBJ2-3; 11 nucleotides agree with TRBD2. This CDR3 contains 20 residues. Germline V gene lookup returns CDR1 ENHRY and CDR2 SYGVKD. J gave up 4 bases and V 0 bases, and 15 bases lay outside the gene matches.

The rearrangement uses TRBV30 and TRBJ1-6; D not certain. This CDR3 is 16 amino acids long. The germline CDR1 and CDR2 sequences are GTSNPN and SVGIG (reference sequence). V was shortened by 1 base and J by 0 bases, with 10 bases between the two germline ends. CDR3 DNA sequence: TGTGCCTGGAGTGCAACCCCCAGCTCCTATAATTCACCCCTCCACTTT. Amino acids: CAWSATPSSYNSPLHF.

The chain is built from TRBV5-1 and TRBJ2-3, with TRBD2 matching 9 bases. The germline CDR1 and CDR2 sequences are SGHRS and YFSETQ. The CDR3 loop spans 18 amino acids. J gave up 0 bases and V 0 bases, and 8 bases lay outside the gene matches. The CDR3 coding sequence is TGCGCCAGCAGCTTGGACCTAGCGGGAAGAGGGAGCACAGATACGCAGTATTTT. Its protein product is CASSLDLAGRGSTDTQYF.

This clone is a singleton in its sample. The chain couples TRBV28 to TRBJ2-7; D is perhaps TRBD1 (5 bases). Germline assignment: CDR1 MDHEN and CDR2 SYDVKM. V was cut by 1 base and J by 3 bases, with 10 bases left in between. The CDR3 consists of 14 residues. CDR3 region: CASSLSGRVYEQYV. CDR3 coding DNA: TGTGCCAGCAGTTTATCGGGCAGGGTCTACGAGCAGTACGTC.